This TCR beta chain was observed in a study of T cell responses to AZD1222 COVID-19 vaccine. General study points: All repertoire sampling was performed exclusively after the peak T cell response. Baseline seropositivity occurred in only a handful of AZD1222 recipients.

A word on this clone: Its antigen remains unidentified.

Here immunoSEQ multiplex PCR was the method, and the copy in TCRdb shows in-frame clones only, minus some. The sample includes 120,000 to 150,000 clones, approximately 88% seen only once; the top ten take around 3.4%. The starting material was peripheral blood, obtained on day 0 of MenACWY control vaccination. This receptor was taken from an adult in good health.

The CDR3 DNA is TGTGCCACCAGCAGAGATCCCCATCGGGCCATAACCTACGAGCAGTACTTC. It codes for CATSRDPHRAITYEQYF. The chain carries TRBV15 and TRBJ2-7; D is unresolved. Trimming took 0 bases from V and 2 from J, leaving 17 bases between them. The germline CDR1 and CDR2 sequences are LNHNV and YYDKDF (reference sequence). The length of the CDR3 is 17 residues.